Shown below are 9 T cell receptor beta chains from a single sample sequenced in a study of blood T cell repertoires in COVID-19 (TCRdb year 2020). Library preparation used the immunoSEQ multiplex PCR assay. This is the immuneACCESS table as TCRdb keeps it, with only in-frame sequences that have V and J called. A part of the clones is gone; compared with another copy, unresolved V genes explain less than half, and the rest is unexplained. The sample table contains under 250,000 clones; only one count was recorded for roughly nine tenths of them. The ten largest clones capture roughly 3% of the sample. What was sequenced was peripheral blood. Receptors were obtained from a man between 18 and 29 years old with active or convalescent COVID-19.

The chain joins TRBV27 to TRBJ2-7; D is perhaps TRBD1 (5 bases). Germline assignment: CDR1 MNHEY and CDR2 SMNVEV (reference sequence). The V end lost 0 bases, the J end lost 2 bases, and 8 bases lay between the germline ends. The CDR3 is made up of 14 amino acids. The CDR3 loop is CASSLSTGTYEQYF. The CDR3 DNA follows: TGTGCCAGCAGTTTATCCACAGGTACCTACGAGCAGTACTTC.

The V call is TRBV6-5, the J call TRBJ1-4, with 9 positions matching TRBD1. J was trimmed by 7 bases and V by 2 bases; bases with no gene match: 5. CDR1 and CDR2 (germline): MNHEY, SVGAGI. The CDR3 is made up of 15 amino acids. DNA for the CDR3: TGTGCCAGCAGTTACCGAACAGGGGGCGGTGAAAAACTGTTTTTT. Translation: CASSYRTGGGEKLFF.

This chain connects TRBV7-9 to TRBJ1-1, with 9 bases identical to TRBD1. Trimming cost V 5 bases and J 3 bases; bases outside gene matches: 7. Per germline, CDR1 SEHNR and CDR2 FQNEAQ (reference sequence). The CDR3 spans 15 residues. The CDR3, as DNA: TGTGCCAGCAGCGCCACAGGGGGCGCGCACACTGAAGCTTTCTTT. Amino acids: CASSATGGAHTEAFF.

The chain is built from TRBV7-2 and TRBJ2-2; maybe TRBD2 (6 bases). This CDR3 is 17 amino acids long. Germline CDR1 SGHTA, CDR2 FQGNSA. The V gene lost 1 base and the J gene lost 0 bases, with 12 bases spanning the gap. CDR3 residues: CASSLGVGGANTGELFF. The CDR3 DNA reads as TGTGCCAGCAGCTTAGGGGTCGGAGGGGCGAACACCGGGGAGCTGTTTTTT.

The chain links TRBV5-5 to TRBJ2-1; D remains unclear. Trimming stripped 2 bases from V and 3 bases from J, with 12 bases between. Per germline, CDR1 SGHKS and CDR2 YYEKEE (reference sequence). This CDR3 is 15 amino acids long. CDR3 loop: CASSFFLADYNEQFF. The CDR3 DNA is TGTGCCAGCAGCTTCTTCTTGGCGGACTACAATGAGCAGTTCTTC.

This chain uses TRBV27 with TRBJ1-2; 8 bases align to TRBD1. Germline assignment: CDR1 MNHEY and CDR2 SMNVEV (reference sequence). CDR3 length equals 15 residues. After removal of 6 bases from V and 5 bases from J, the junction contained 11 bases not matched to a gene. The CDR3 nucleotides are TGTGCCAGCAGAAGCAGGGGGCGAGGGGATTATGGCTACACCTTC. This gives the protein CASRSRGRGDYGYTF.

This chain joins TRBV7-2 and TRBJ1-2, with a possible D match to TRBD1 (5 bases). V was clipped by 7 bases and J by 2 bases, with 20 bases between them. Per germline, CDR1 SGHTA and CDR2 FQGNSA. The CDR3 consists of 16 residues. The chain's CDR3 is CASTSAGKTGNYGYTF. The CDR3 DNA reads as TGTGCCAGCACCTCGGCAGGGAAGACCGGAAACTATGGCTACACCTTC.

CDR3 DNA sequence: TGTGCCAGCAGTGAGGGACAGGAATACAAACCCCTCCACTTT. This translates into CASSEGQEYKPLHF. The chain links TRBV2 to TRBJ1-6, with 8 bases aligning to TRBD1. This CDR3 region has 14 residues. The V gene's germline CDR1 is SNHLY and CDR2 FYNNEI. V was clipped by 3 bases and J by 12 bases; unmatched bases: 7.

This chain uses TRBV5-4 with TRBJ2-5; no reliable D call. Germline CDR1 and CDR2: SGHNT and YYREEE (reference sequence). Trimming removed 2 bases at V and 2 bases at J, with 7 bases between. This CDR3 has 13 amino acids. The CDR3 loop is CASSLTAQETQYF. As DNA, the CDR3 is TGTGCCAGCAGCTTAACAGCTCAAGAGACCCAGTACTTC.